These 29 T cell receptor beta chains share one sample of origin, sequenced in a study of blood T cell repertoires in COVID-19. TCRdb's copy holds only in-frame clones and misses some; the assay was immunoSEQ multiplex PCR. The table lists about 210,000 clones, around nine tenths of them singletons, with around 1.7% in the top ten. Sequenced material: peripheral blood. The receptors come from a man between 18 and 35 years old with active or convalescent COVID-19.

CDR3 nucleotide sequence: TGTGCCAGCAGCCCCGGACTAGCGGCCTACGAGCAGTACTTC. It is translated as CASSPGLAAYEQYF. The rearrangement links TRBV5-4 to TRBJ2-7, with TRBD2 matching 10 bases. J gave up 2 bases and V 4 bases, and 3 bases lay outside the gene matches. CDR1 and CDR2 from the germline V gene are SGHNT and YYREEE (reference sequence). The CDR3 sequence is 14 residues long. Based on the CDR3 plus reference TRBV5-4 and TRBJ2-7, the full variable domain is ETGVTQSPTHLIKTRGQQVTLRCSSQSGHNTVSWYQQALGQGPQFIFQYYREEENGRGNFPPRFSGLQFPNYSSELNVNALELDDSALYLCASSPGLAAYEQYFGPGTRLTVT.

The genes are TRBV30 and TRBJ2-3; D gene uncertain. V was clipped by 3 bases and J by 3 bases, with 7 bases between them. CDR3 size: 12 residues. The germline CDR1 and CDR2 sequences are GTSNPN and SVGIG (reference sequence). The CDR3 loop reads CAWRRDTDTQYF. The CDR3 DNA reads TGTGCCTGGAGACGAGATACAGATACGCAGTATTTT. The full variable domain, with the rest looked up from reference TRBV30 and TRBJ2-3, is SQTIHQWPATLVQPVGSPLSLECTVEGTSNPNLYWYRQAAGRGLQLLFYSVGIGQISSEVPQNLSASRPQDRQFILSSKKLLLSDSGFYLCAWRRDTDTQYFGPGTRLTVL.

The chain has TRBV19 and TRBJ2-7; D is ambiguous. Germline CDR1 and CDR2: LNHDA and SQIVND (reference sequence). V lost 1 base, J lost 0 bases, and 4 bases lay in between. The CDR3 consists of 13 residues. CDR3: CASSIAVSYEQYF. Here the CDR3 DNA reads TGTGCCAGTAGTATAGCGGTCTCCTACGAGCAGTACTTC. Using reference TRBV19 and TRBJ2-7 for the parts outside the CDR3, the full variable domain is DGGITQSPKYLFRKEGQNVTLSCEQNLNHDAMYWYRQDPGQGLRLIYYSQIVNDFQKGDIAEGYSVSREKKESFPLTVTSAQKNPTAFYLCASSIAVSYEQYFGPGTRLTVT.

The CDR3 DNA reads TGTGCCAGCAGCCACGGGACACTTCCTAACTATGGCTACACCTTC. Protein: CASSHGTLPNYGYTF. The rearrangement links TRBV16 to TRBJ1-2; TRBD1 is a possible D gene (6 bases). CDR1 KGHSY and CDR2 FQNENV come from the germline V gene. The CDR3 spans 15 residues. V shed 3 bases and J shed 0 bases, with 11 bases lying between them.

This clone was seen only a few times. The junction does not match germline at one end; this may be a read error. The chain joins TRBV23-1 to TRBJ1-2; 7 bases map to TRBD1. TRBV23-1 is noted as an ORF with a role that remains uncertain. The CDR3 totals 13 residues. The CDR3 DNA sequence: TGCGCCAGCAGTCGATACGACGACGAGGGGGCTTACTTC. Its translation is CASSRYDDEGAYF.

J is TRBJ2-3 and V is TRBV12-5; possible D gene TRBD1, 6 bases. Germline V gene lookup returns CDR1 LGHNT and CDR2 FRNRAP. The V end lost 4 bases, the J end lost 0 bases, and 11 bases lay between the germline ends. The CDR3 has 15 amino acids. CDR3 sequence: CASGSDRTSTDTQYF. The CDR3 DNA follows: TGTGCTAGTGGTTCAGACAGGACTAGCACAGATACGCAGTATTTT.

This clone came up a few times. The chain employs TRBV18 and TRBJ1-1, with unresolved D. The CDR3 runs to 14 residues. Trimming took off 6 bases at V and 8 bases at J, with 19 bases between the two ends. CDR1 and CDR2 (germline): KGHSH, LQKENI. CDR3: CASSPLDTLLEAFF. CDR3 nucleotide sequence: TGTGCCAGCTCGCCCCTTGACACGCTCTTAGAAGCTTTCTTT.

The J gene is TRBJ2-2, the V gene TRBV11-2, with D possibly TRBD1 on 5 matching bases. Germline V CDR1 and CDR2: SGHAT, FQNNGV. Deletions cut 6 bases from V and 3 bases from J, with 11 bases between. This CDR3 region has 14 residues. CDR3 nucleotide sequence: TGTGCCAGCAGTACACAGGTAGACACCGGGGAGCTGTTTTTT. Translating it yields CASSTQVDTGELFF.

This rearrangement joins TRBV27 to TRBJ1-5; D is ambiguous. The CDR3 is made up of 14 amino acids. Germline CDR1 and CDR2: MNHEY and SMNVEV (reference sequence). V was clipped by 5 bases and J by 6 bases, with 14 bases between them. This chain's CDR3 is CASSTSSSGQPQHF. The DNA of the CDR3 is TGTGCCAGCAGTACCTCCTCTTCCGGTCAGCCCCAGCATTTT.

The chain employs TRBV2 and TRBJ1-2; tentatively, D is TRBD1 (5 bases). Per the germline V gene, CDR1 is SNHLY and CDR2 is FYNNEI. The CDR3 is 14 residues long. The germline V and J ends were trimmed by 2 bases and 4 bases, with 11 bases remaining between them. The CDR3 loop reads CASSEYQGGYGYTF. Written as DNA, the CDR3 is TGTGCCAGCAGTGAATACCAGGGAGGCTATGGCTACACCTTC.

This clone was counted once. The CDR3 DNA reads as TGTGCCAGTAGTATCATGCAGCAGCCACAGGATACGCAGTATTTT. It yields the protein CASSIMQQPQDTQYF. V is TRBV19 and J is TRBJ2-3; no reliable D call. CDR3 length: 15 residues. V was pared by 3 bases and J by 6 bases, with 16 bases between. Germline lookup yields CDR1 LNHDA and CDR2 SQIVND (reference sequence).

The sample holds one count of this clone. The chain joins TRBV25-1 to TRBJ1-4; possible D gene TRBD1, 5 bases. The V end was cut by 6 bases, the J end by 7 bases, with 18 bases between. The CDR3 runs 15 residues. Per the germline V gene, CDR1 is MGHDK and CDR2 is SYGVNS. CDR3 loop: CASSLLSPGGEKLFF. As DNA, the CDR3 is TGTGCCAGCAGCTTACTCTCCCCGGGGGGTGAAAAACTGTTTTTT.

The chain recombines TRBV29-1 with TRBJ2-1; D perhaps matches TRBD1 (7 bases). There are 14 residues in the CDR3. Germline loops: CDR1 SQVTM, CDR2 ANQGSEA. V shed 8 bases and J shed 8 bases, with 22 bases lying between them. The CDR3 nucleotides read TGCAGCCTAGGGACAGCCACAACGGGGGATGAGCAGTTCTTC. It is translated as CSLGTATTGDEQFF.

The genes are TRBV3-1 (or the pseudogene TRBV3-2) and TRBJ1-2, with D possibly matching TRBD1 (5 bases). Germline lookup yields CDR1 LGHDT and CDR2 YNNKEL (reference sequence). V was cut by 4 bases and J by 2 bases, with 11 bases left in between. The CDR3 has 14 amino acids. The CDR3 DNA sequence: TGTGCCAGCAGCCGGAGGGACGGAAACTATGGCTACACCTTC. Amino acid sequence: CASSRRDGNYGYTF.

J is TRBJ1-1 and V is TRBV25-1; TRBD1 agrees at 8 bases. Germline-derived CDR1 and CDR2 are MGHDK and SYGVNS. CDR3 length: 14 amino acids. Trimming at V came to 2 bases and at J to 7 bases, leaving 6 bases not matched to a gene. The CDR3 protein is CASSEARGRDEAFF. CDR3 DNA: TGTGCCAGCAGTGAAGCCAGGGGGCGAGATGAAGCTTTCTTT.

This clone qualifies as medium-sized (0.01 to 0.1%). The genes are TRBV6-5 and TRBJ1-1, with a tentative D call TRBD1 (5 bases). The CDR3 is 14 residues long. Trimming cost V 8 bases and J 4 bases, with 17 bases left between them. Germline CDR1 is MNHEY and CDR2 is SVGAGI. CDR3 DNA: TGTGCCAGCCGAATTATGGGGGGTGTCACTGAAGCTTTCTTT. It encodes CASRIMGGVTEAFF.

V gene TRBV19 combines with J gene TRBJ1-1, with D possibly being TRBD1 (5 bases). Per the germline V gene, CDR1 is LNHDA and CDR2 is SQIVND (reference sequence). This CDR3 is 15 amino acids long. The germline V and J ends were trimmed by 3 bases and 2 bases, with 13 bases remaining between them. The CDR3 nucleotides read TGTGCCAGTAGTATCCGAGGGACTCTAAACACTGAAGCTTTCTTT. It is translated as CASSIRGTLNTEAFF.

The chain employs TRBV19 and TRBJ2-3; TRBD1 matches 9 bases. The CDR3 spans 14 residues. V gave up 11 bases and J gave up 0 bases; unmatched junction bases: 6. CDR1 LNHDA and CDR2 SQIVND come from the germline V gene (reference sequence). The CDR3 region is CASRTGASTDTQYF. In DNA form, the CDR3 reads TGTGCCTCCCGGACAGGGGCTAGCACAGATACGCAGTATTTT.

With regard to this clone: Other DNA sequences in this specimen translate into the identical CDR3. This rearrangement joins TRBV15 to TRBJ2-1; weak D call: TRBD2 (6 bases). The V end lost 3 bases, the J end lost 10 bases, and 19 bases lay between the germline ends. This CDR3 is 15 amino acids long. Looked up from germline, CDR1 is LNHNV and CDR2 is YYDKDF (reference sequence). The CDR3 DNA reads as TGTGCCACCAGCAGTACGAACACGGCTAGCGCCGAGCAGTTCTTC. It is translated as CATSSTNTASAEQFF.

The chain links TRBV6-5 to TRBJ2-1; tentative D call: TRBD1 (7 bases). The CDR3 spans 13 residues. Trimming removed 9 bases at V and 5 bases at J, with 14 bases between. Germline V gene lookup returns CDR1 MNHEY and CDR2 SVGAGI. DNA of the CDR3: TGTGCCAGTACCAGGGGGGCCAACAATGAGCAGTTCTTC. Residues: CASTRGANNEQFF.

Here the CDR3 reads CASSPQLNTEAFF. The CDR3 DNA reads TGTGCCAGCAGCCCCCAGTTAAACACTGAAGCTTTCTTT. The V and J genes are TRBV7-9 and TRBJ1-1; D remains ambiguous. Trimming took 5 bases from V and 2 from J, leaving 9 bases between them. The CDR3 contains 13 residues. Germline-derived CDR1 and CDR2 are SEHNR and FQNEAQ (reference sequence).

Here the CDR3 reads CASSLARGRGFGYTF. The CDR3 nucleotides are TGTGCCAGCAGCTTAGCGCGAGGCAGGGGGTTCGGCTACACCTTC. This chain connects TRBV7-9 to TRBJ1-2, with 7 positions matching TRBD1. The CDR3 runs 15 residues. J lost 8 bases, V lost 0 bases, and 9 bases had no gene match. CDR1 is SEHNR and CDR2 is FQNEAQ in the germline V gene (reference sequence).

This rearrangement joins TRBV5-1 to TRBJ1-4, with D possibly TRBD1 on 6 matching bases. The V end was cut by 4 bases, the J end by 8 bases, with 15 bases between. CDR3 size: 14 residues. Per germline, CDR1 SGHRS and CDR2 YFSETQ. Here the CDR3 reads CASSPTQGAEKLFF. The CDR3 DNA reads TGCGCCAGCAGCCCGACACAGGGTGCAGAAAAACTGTTTTTT.

The chain carries TRBV7-9 and TRBJ1-4; maybe TRBD1 (5 bases). Germline assignment: CDR1 SEHNR and CDR2 FQNEAQ (reference sequence). This CDR3 contains 14 residues. The ends were cut back, 6 bases at V and 5 bases at J, with 13 bases in the middle. The CDR3 sequence is CASSADTLNEKLFF. The DNA for the CDR3 is TGTGCCAGCAGTGCGGACACTTTAAATGAAAAACTGTTTTTT.

This clone was picked up one time. The genes are TRBV29-1 and TRBJ1-1, with unresolved D. Germline-derived CDR1 and CDR2 are SQVTM and ANQGSEA. The V end was cut by 0 bases, the J end by 3 bases, with 11 bases between. This CDR3 is 14 amino acids long. CDR3 region: CSVEDRPQYTEAFF. The DNA of the CDR3 is TGCAGCGTTGAAGATCGCCCCCAGTACACTGAAGCTTTCTTT.

The rearrangement links TRBV30 to TRBJ2-4; 7 bases line up with TRBD2. The V gene's germline CDR1 is GTSNPN and CDR2 SVGIG (reference sequence). V lost 0 bases, J lost 9 bases, and 8 bases stayed unmatched. The CDR3 contains 14 residues. In nucleotides, the CDR3 is TGTGCCTGGAGTGTACGGGGCGGGAGCCTCATTCAGTACTTC. It yields the protein CAWSVRGGSLIQYF.

The chain has TRBV3-1 (or the pseudogene TRBV3-2) and TRBJ1-5, with D maybe TRBD1 (6 bases). V dropped 4 bases and J dropped 7 bases, with 8 bases sitting between them. CDR3 length equals 12 residues. CDR1 LGHDT and CDR2 YNNKEL come from the germline V gene (reference sequence). CDR3 sequence: CASSPQGQPQHF. CDR3 nucleotides: TGTGCCAGCAGCCCACAGGGACAGCCCCAGCATTTT.

This sequence joins TRBV5-6 and TRBJ2-2; 8 bases match TRBD2. This CDR3 is 18 amino acids long. The V gene end was trimmed by 2 bases and the J gene end by 5 bases; junction bases not matched to a gene: 14. CDR1 and CDR2 from the germline V gene are SGHDT and YYEEEE. The CDR3: CASSLAGNGGRKTGELFF. The CDR3, as DNA: TGTGCCAGCAGCTTAGCAGGGAACGGCGGGAGGAAGACCGGGGAGCTGTTTTTT.

The chain recombines TRBV19 with TRBJ1-4; D is perhaps TRBD1 (5 bases). The V end was cut by 4 bases, the J end by 8 bases, with 11 bases between. The CDR3 runs 13 residues. Germline lookup yields CDR1 LNHDA and CDR2 SQIVND (reference sequence). This CDR3 is CASSKNRGEKLFF. CDR3 nucleotides: TGTGCCAGTAGTAAAAACCGGGGGGAAAAACTGTTTTTT.